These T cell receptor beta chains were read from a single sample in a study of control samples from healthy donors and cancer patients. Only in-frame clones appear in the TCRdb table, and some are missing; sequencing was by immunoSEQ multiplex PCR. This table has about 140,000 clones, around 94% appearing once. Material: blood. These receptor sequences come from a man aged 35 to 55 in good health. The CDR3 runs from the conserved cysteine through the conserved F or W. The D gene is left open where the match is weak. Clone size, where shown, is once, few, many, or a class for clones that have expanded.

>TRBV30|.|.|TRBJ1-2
TGTGCCTGGTGGGGGAACTATGGCTACACCTTC
CAWWGNYGYTF
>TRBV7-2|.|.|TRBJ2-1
TGTGCCAGCACCCCCTTAGGTCAGTACAATGAGCAGTTCTTC
CASTPLGQYNEQFF
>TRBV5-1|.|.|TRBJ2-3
TGCGCCAGCGGCGAAGTTCTAAGCACAGATACGCAGTATTTT
CASGEVLSTDTQYF
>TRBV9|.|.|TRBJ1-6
TGTGCCAGCAGCGTAGTAGGGGGTAATTCACCCCTCCACTTT
CASSVVGGNSPLHF
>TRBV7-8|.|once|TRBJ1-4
TGTGCCAGCAGCTTACGACCGTCAACTAATGAAAAACTGTTTTTT
CASSLRPSTNEKLFF
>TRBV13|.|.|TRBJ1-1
TGTGCCAGCAGTAGCTTGTGGCAGGGGAACACTGAAGCTTTCTTT
CASSSLWQGNTEAFF
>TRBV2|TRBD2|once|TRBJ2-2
TGTGCCAGCATGCTTTTAGCGGGAGGTCACACCGGGGAGCTGTTTTTT
CASMLLAGGHTGELFF
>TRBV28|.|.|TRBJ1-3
TGTGCCAGCAGTTTAGGGGGGACGGGTGGAAACACCATATATTTT
CASSLGGTGGNTIYF
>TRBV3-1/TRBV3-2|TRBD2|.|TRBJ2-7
TGTGCCAGCAGCCAACGAGGCGGGAGGGCCGGCGACGAGCAGTACTTC
CASSQRGGRAGDEQYF
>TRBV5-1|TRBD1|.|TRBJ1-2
TGCGCCAGCAGCCTTGGACAGGGTTTAGTCGGCTACACCTTC
CASSLGQGLVGYTF
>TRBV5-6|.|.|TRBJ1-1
TGTGCCAGCAGCACCAACACTGAAGCTTTCTTT
CASSTNTEAFF
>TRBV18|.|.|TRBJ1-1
TGTGCCAGCTCACCAACCGTCCAAGGTTACACTGAAGCTTTCTTT
CASSPTVQGYTEAFF
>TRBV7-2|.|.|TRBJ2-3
TGTGCCAGCAGCCAAAACACAGATACGCAGTATTTT
CASSQNTDTQYF
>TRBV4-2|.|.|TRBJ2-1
TGTGCCAGCAGCCAAGCTCGGCGGGACAATGAGCAGTTCTTC
CASSQARRDNEQFF
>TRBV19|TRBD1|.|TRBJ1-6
TGTGCCAGTAGTGCAGACAGGGATTCACCCCTCCACTTT
CASSADRDSPLHF
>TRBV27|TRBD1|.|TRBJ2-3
TGTGCCAGCAGTTTCGGACAGGGGACAGATACGCAGTATTTT
CASSFGQGTDTQYF
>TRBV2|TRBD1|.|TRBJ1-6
TGTGCCAGCAGGGAGGGACAGAGCCATAATTCACCCCTCCACTTT
CASREGQSHNSPLHF
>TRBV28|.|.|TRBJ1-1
TGTGCCAGCACCGACAGGAACACTGAAGCTTTCTTT
CASTDRNTEAFF
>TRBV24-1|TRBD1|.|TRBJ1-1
TGTGCCACCGAGGACAGGGAGTACACTGAAGCTTTCTTT
CATEDREYTEAFF
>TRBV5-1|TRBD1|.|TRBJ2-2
TGCGCCAGCAGCTATGGACAGGGGTATGGCGGGGAGCTGTTTTTT
CASSYGQGYGGELFF
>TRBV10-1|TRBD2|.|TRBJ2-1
TGCGCCAGCAGATTCGTTCTACGTAGCGGGGCGACTACCTACAATGAGCAGTTCTTC
CASRFVLRSGATTYNEQFF
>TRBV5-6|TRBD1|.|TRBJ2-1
TGTGCCAGCAGCTTGGGGCAGGGGACAGGGAACAATGAGCAGTTCTTC
CASSLGQGTGNNEQFF
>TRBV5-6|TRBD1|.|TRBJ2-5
TGTGCCAGCAGCTTGGTTGGACAGGGGCGAGAGACCCAGTACTTC
CASSLVGQGRETQYF
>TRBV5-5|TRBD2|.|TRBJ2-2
TGTGCCCGCAGCCCCGGGCCGGGGGGGAATACCGGGGAGCTGTTTTTT
CARSPGPGGNTGELFF
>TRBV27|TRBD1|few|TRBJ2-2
TGTGCCAGCAACCGACAGGGGGCGCCCACCGGGGAGCTGTTTTTT
CASNRQGAPTGELFF
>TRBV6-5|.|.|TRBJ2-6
TGTGCCAGCACCGAGGCTGGGGCCAACGTCCTGACTTTC
CASTEAGANVLTF
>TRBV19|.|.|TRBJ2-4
TGTGCCAGTAGTGGGGATATGGGCAGGAACATTCAGTACTTC
CASSGDMGRNIQYF
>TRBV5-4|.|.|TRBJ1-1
TGTGCCAGCACCTCGGGGGGCCAGGGAATTTCCTACTCTGAAGCTTTCTTT
CASTSGGQGISYSEAFF
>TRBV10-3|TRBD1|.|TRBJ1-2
TGTGCCATCAGTGAACGAGGGACAGGTCTTCATGGCTACACCTTC
CAISERGTGLHGYTF
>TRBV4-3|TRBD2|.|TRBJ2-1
TGCGCCTCCAGCGGGGTGAGCTCCTACAATGAGCAGTTCTTC
CASSGVSSYNEQFF
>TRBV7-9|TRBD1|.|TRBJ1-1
TGTGCCAGCGTACAGGGGCTTTCAGAAGCTTTCTTT
CASVQGLSEAFF
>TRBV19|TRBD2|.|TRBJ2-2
TGTGCCAGTAGTATTACTAGCGGGAGGGCCCGAACCGGGGAGCTGTTTTTT
CASSITSGRARTGELFF
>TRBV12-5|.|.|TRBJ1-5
TGTGCTAGTGTCCCTGGAAGGGACAATCAGCCCCAGCATTTT
CASVPGRDNQPQHF
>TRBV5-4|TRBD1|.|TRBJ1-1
TGTGCCAGCAGACAATCGACAGGGCCCACTGAAGCTTTCTTT
CASRQSTGPTEAFF
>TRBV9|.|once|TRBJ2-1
TGTGCCAGCAGCCCCTCGGCTAGCGAGTTTTATAATGAGCAGTTCTTC
CASSPSASEFYNEQFF
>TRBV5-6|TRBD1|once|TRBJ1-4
TGTGCCAGCAGCCTAAAACAGGGGACGGAAAAACTGTTTTTT
CASSLKQGTEKLFF
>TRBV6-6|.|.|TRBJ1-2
TGTGCCAGCATTACGGACACCCTCACCTATGGCTACACCTTC
CASITDTLTYGYTF
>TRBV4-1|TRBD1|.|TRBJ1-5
TGCGCCAGCAGCCAAGCCCCGCCCAGGGGGCCAACCGACAATCAGCCCCAGCATTTT
CASSQAPPRGPTDNQPQHF
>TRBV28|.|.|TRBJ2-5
TGTGCCAGCAGTTTAAGAGAGACCCAGTACTTC
CASSLRETQYF
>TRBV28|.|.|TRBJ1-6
TGTGCCAGCAGCCTGGACCCGAGCTCCTATAATTCACCCCTCCACTTT
CASSLDPSSYNSPLHF
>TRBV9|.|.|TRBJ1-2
TGTGCCAGCAGCGCGGGACTACAGGGATCCTATGGCTACACCTTC
CASSAGLQGSYGYTF
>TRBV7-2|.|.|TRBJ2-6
TGTGCCAGCAGCTCCTCCTTTGGCGATCCTGGGGCCAACGTCCTGACTTTC
CASSSSFGDPGANVLTF
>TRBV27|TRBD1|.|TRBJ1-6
TGTGCCAGCAGTTTCTCCGGGACAGGTTATCATTCACCCCTCCACTTT
CASSFSGTGYHSPLHF
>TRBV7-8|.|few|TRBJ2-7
TGTGCCAGCAGCTTACAGGAGACCTCCTACGAGCAGTACTTC
CASSLQETSYEQYF
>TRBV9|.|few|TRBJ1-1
TGTGCCAGCAGCGCCACCGGGACGTCTTTCGCTGAAGCTTTCTTT
CASSATGTSFAEAFF
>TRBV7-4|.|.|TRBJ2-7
TGTGCCAGCAGCTTGGTCCGACACTACACCTACGAGCAGTACTTC
CASSLVRHYTYEQYF
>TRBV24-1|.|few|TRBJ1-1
TGTGCCACCAGTGATACGGGGAACACTGAAGCTTTCTTT
CATSDTGNTEAFF
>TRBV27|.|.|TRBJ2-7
TGTGCCAGCAGTCGGTCCCTATCTTACGAGCAGTACTTC
CASSRSLSYEQYF
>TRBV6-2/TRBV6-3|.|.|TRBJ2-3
TGTGCCAGCAGTTCTAGCACAGATACGCAGTATTTT
CASSSSTDTQYF
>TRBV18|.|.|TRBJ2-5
TGTGCCAGCTCACTCGACATCCAAGAGACCCAGTACTTC
CASSLDIQETQYF
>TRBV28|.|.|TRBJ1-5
TGTGCCAGCAGTTTCAACAGGCAGCCCCAGCATTTT
CASSFNRQPQHF
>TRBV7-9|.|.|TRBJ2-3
TGTGCCAGCAGCTTAATCGGCGGGGTCACAGATACGCAGTATTTT
CASSLIGGVTDTQYF
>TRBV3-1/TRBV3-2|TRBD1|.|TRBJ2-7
TGTGCCAGCAGCCAAGTAGGTGGGACAGGGGACGACGAGCAGTACTTC
CASSQVGGTGDDEQYF
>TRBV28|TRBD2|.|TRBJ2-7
TGTGCCAGCAGTCTCGGACTAGCGGGCTACGAGCAGTACTTC
CASSLGLAGYEQYF